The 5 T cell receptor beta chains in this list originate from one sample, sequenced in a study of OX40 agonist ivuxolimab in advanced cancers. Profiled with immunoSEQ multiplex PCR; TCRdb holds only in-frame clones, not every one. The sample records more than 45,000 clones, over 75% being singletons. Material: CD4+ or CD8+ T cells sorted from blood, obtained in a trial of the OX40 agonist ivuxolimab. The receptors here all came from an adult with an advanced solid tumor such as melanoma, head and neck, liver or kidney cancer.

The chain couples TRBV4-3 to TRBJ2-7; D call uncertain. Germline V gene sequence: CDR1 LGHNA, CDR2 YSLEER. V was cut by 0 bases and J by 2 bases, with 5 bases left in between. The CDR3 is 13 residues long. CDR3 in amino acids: CASSQDRAYEQYF. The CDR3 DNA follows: TGCGCCAGCAGCCAAGACAGAGCCTACGAGCAGTACTTC.

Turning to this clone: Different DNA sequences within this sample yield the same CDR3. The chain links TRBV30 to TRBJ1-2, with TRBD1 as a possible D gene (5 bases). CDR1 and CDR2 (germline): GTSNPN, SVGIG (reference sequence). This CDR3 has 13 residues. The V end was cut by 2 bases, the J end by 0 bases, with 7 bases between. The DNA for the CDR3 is TGTGCCTGGAGTCGGGGGGCTAACTATGGCTACACCTTC. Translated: CAWSRGANYGYTF.

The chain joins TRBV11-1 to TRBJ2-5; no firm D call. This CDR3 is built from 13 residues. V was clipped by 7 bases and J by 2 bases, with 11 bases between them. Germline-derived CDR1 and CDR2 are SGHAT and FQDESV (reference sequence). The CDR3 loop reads CASTSPDQETQYF. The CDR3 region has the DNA TGTGCCAGCACGTCCCCGGATCAAGAGACCCAGTACTTC.

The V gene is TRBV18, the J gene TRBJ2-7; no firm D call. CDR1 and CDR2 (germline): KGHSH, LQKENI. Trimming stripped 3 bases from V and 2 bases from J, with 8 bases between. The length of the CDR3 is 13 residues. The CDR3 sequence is CASSPGSTYEQYF. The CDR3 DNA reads TGTGCCAGCTCACCCGGCAGTACCTACGAGCAGTACTTC.

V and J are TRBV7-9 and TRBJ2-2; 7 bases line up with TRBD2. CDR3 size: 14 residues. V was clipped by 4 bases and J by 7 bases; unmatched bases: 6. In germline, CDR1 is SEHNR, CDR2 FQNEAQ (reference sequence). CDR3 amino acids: CASSSGTIGGELFF. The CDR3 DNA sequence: TGTGCCAGCAGCTCCGGGACTATCGGCGGGGAGCTGTTTTTT.